Listed here are 22 T cell receptor beta chains from one sample, sequenced in a study of neoadjuvant nivolumab and ipilimumab in lung cancer (dated by TCRdb to 2018 to 2020). The library was obtained by the immunoSEQ multiplex PCR assay. Held by TCRdb, this immuneACCESS table contains in-frame sequences only and omits some clones. Under half of the omission traces to an unresolved V gene where checked; the cause of the rest is unknown. This sample holds some 27,000 clones; approximately 80% were observed only once. Of the sample, roughly 6.1% is held by the ten largest clones. The time point label on this specimen signifies: pretherapy, before neoadjuvant immune checkpoint inhibitors. The sample here was peripheral blood, taken before neoadjuvant nivolumab, alone or with ipilimumab. Every receptor here comes from an adult with non-small cell lung cancer.

V usage is TRBV5-1 and J usage is TRBJ2-1; D uncertain. Trimming pared 4 bases from V and 4 bases from J, leaving 18 bases between. The CDR3 covers 16 residues. Germline CDR1 reads SGHRS; CDR2 reads YFSETQ. CDR3 DNA sequence: TGCGCCAGCAGCCCGGTATTAGACCAGTTTTACAATGAGCAGTTCTTC. Translation: CASSPVLDQFYNEQFF.

This rearrangement joins TRBV5-1 to TRBJ1-2, with D maybe TRBD1 (5 bases). Trimming removed 3 bases at V and 8 bases at J, with 14 bases between. Germline loops: CDR1 SGHRS, CDR2 YFSETQ. The CDR3 has 13 residues. The CDR3 coding sequence is TGCGCCAGCAGCTCCGGGGGAAAGGGGGGCTACACCTTC. As protein: CASSSGGKGGYTF.

The V call is TRBV6-5, the J call TRBJ2-7; D is unclear. Germline V gene sequence: CDR1 MNHEY, CDR2 SVGAGI. This CDR3 has 11 amino acids. V lost 5 bases to trimming and J lost 0 bases, with 2 bases between them. The CDR3 spells CASSASYEQYF. CDR3 DNA sequence: TGTGCCAGCAGTGCCTCCTACGAGCAGTACTTC.

The gene calls are TRBV27 and TRBJ1-2; D is unclear. The V end was cut by 0 bases, the J end by 3 bases, with 11 bases between. The CDR3 runs to 15 residues. The germline CDR1 and CDR2 sequences are MNHEY and SMNVEV (reference sequence). The CDR3 DNA sequence: TGTGCCAGCAGTTTATCGTCGGGCGGTGACTATGGCTACACCTTC. Protein: CASSLSSGGDYGYTF.

V is TRBV5-1 and J is TRBJ2-7, with D unclear. CDR1 is SGHRS, CDR2 YFSETQ, per germline. The V and J ends lost 0 bases and 2 bases respectively, with 18 bases between them. This CDR3 spans 17 amino acids. The DNA of the CDR3 is TGCGCCAGCAGCTTGGTCAGATCGATGACGGTTCCCTACGAGCAGTACTTC. Its translation is CASSLVRSMTVPYEQYF.

The chain couples TRBV9 to TRBJ1-2; D might be TRBD1 (5 bases). Germline CDR1 reads SGDLS; CDR2 reads YYNGEE. The CDR3 extends over 13 amino acids. Trimming took off 3 bases at V and 5 bases at J, with 11 bases between the two ends. The chain's CDR3 is CASSGGAVYGYTF. The CDR3 DNA follows: TGTGCCAGCAGCGGTGGGGCGGTTTATGGCTACACCTTC.

This rearrangement joins TRBV5-5 to TRBJ2-3; TRBD2 matches at 8 bases. Germline trimming cut 2 bases from V and 5 bases from J; bases unmatched to any gene: 7. CDR3 length: 15 amino acids. In germline, CDR1 is SGHKS, CDR2 YYEKEE (reference sequence). The CDR3: CASSFSGGFRDTQYF. The CDR3 nucleotides are TGTGCCAGCAGCTTCAGCGGGGGATTCAGAGATACGCAGTATTTT.

The rearrangement links TRBV10-3 to TRBJ2-1; perhaps TRBD2 as D (6 bases). V gave up 6 bases and J gave up 7 bases, with 13 bases separating them. The CDR3 sequence is 13 residues long. Germline CDR1 reads ENHRY; CDR2 reads SYGVKD. The CDR3 spells CAIRDYRYNEQFF. CDR3 nucleotide sequence: TGTGCCATCAGGGACTACCGATATAATGAGCAGTTCTTC.

J is TRBJ1-1 and V is TRBV19, with 11 bases identical to TRBD1. This CDR3 spans 16 amino acids. V lost 3 bases to trimming and J lost 5 bases; unmatched junction nucleotides: 8. Germline assignment: CDR1 LNHDA and CDR2 SQIVND (reference sequence). The CDR3 DNA reads TGTGCCAGTAGTATGATCCGGGACAGGGGGGAAACTGAAGCTTTCTTT. Protein sequence: CASSMIRDRGETEAFF.

The rearrangement uses TRBV11-2 and TRBJ2-7; a weak D match, TRBD2 (6 bases). Per germline, CDR1 SGHAT and CDR2 FQNNGV. This CDR3 has 15 residues. V was clipped by 2 bases and J by 4 bases, with 15 bases between them. The CDR3 sequence: CASSLNRLGVYEQYF. The DNA for the CDR3 is TGTGCCAGCAGCTTAAATCGACTAGGGGTTTACGAGCAGTACTTC. Complete variable domain (other parts from reference TRBV11-2 and TRBJ2-7): EAGVAQSPRYKIIEKRQSVAFWCNPISGHATLYWYQQILGQGPKLLIQFQNNGVVDDSQLPKDRFSAERLKGVDSTLKIQPAKLEDSAVYLCASSLNRLGVYEQYFGPGTRLTVT.

This clone showed up just a few times. CDR3 DNA sequence: TGTGCCAGTCGAGGGGACAGCTCCTACAATGAGCAGTTCTTC. Encoded protein: CASRGDSSYNEQFF. The chain has TRBV6-5 and TRBJ2-1, with 7 nucleotides matching TRBD1. Trimming at V came to 9 bases and at J to 0 bases, leaving 5 bases not matched to a gene. This CDR3 contains 14 residues. Germline CDR1 and CDR2: MNHEY and SVGAGI.

This chain connects TRBV5-1 to TRBJ2-7; tentatively, D is TRBD2 (6 bases). The length of the CDR3 is 13 residues. The V end lost 4 bases, the J end lost 4 bases, and 12 bases lay between the germline ends. CDR1 is SGHRS, CDR2 YFSETQ, per germline. The DNA of the CDR3 is TGCGCCAGCAGCCGGGACGGACTATACGAGCAGTACTTC. Amino acids: CASSRDGLYEQYF.

The chain employs TRBV18 and TRBJ2-3; 7 bases are a match to TRBD1. CDR1 and CDR2 (germline): KGHSH, LQKENI. This CDR3 region has 16 residues. The junction had 8 bases not matched to a gene; V was cut back by 5 bases and J by 0 bases. The CDR3 DNA is TGTGCCAGCTCAGGAACAGGGGCCGTTAGCACAGATACGCAGTATTTT. This gives the protein CASSGTGAVSTDTQYF.

The chain employs TRBV5-4 and TRBJ2-5; perhaps TRBD2 as D (6 bases). Germline V lookup: CDR1 SGHNT, CDR2 YYREEE (reference sequence). The CDR3 is 15 amino acids. V gave up 4 bases and J gave up 3 bases, with 16 bases separating them. CDR3 loop: CASSADLAPEETQYF. CDR3 DNA sequence: TGTGCCAGCAGCGCCGATCTAGCGCCGGAAGAGACCCAGTACTTC.

The rearrangement uses TRBV5-1 and TRBJ1-1; TRBD1 matches 8 bases. V trimming: 6 bases; J trimming: 5 bases; junction bases outside the gene matches: 12. Germline CDR1 SGHRS, CDR2 YFSETQ. This CDR3 spans 15 amino acids. The CDR3: CASNPTTGAGTEAFF. For the CDR3, the DNA is TGCGCCAGCAACCCGACGACAGGGGCTGGGACTGAAGCTTTCTTT.

The chain has TRBV2 and TRBJ1-2; D gene ambiguous. The CDR3 has 13 residues. V lost 2 bases and J lost 3, with 7 bases in between. Germline V lookup: CDR1 SNHLY, CDR2 FYNNEI. The CDR3 DNA sequence: TGTGCCAGCAGTGAATACAAAGACTATGGCTACACCTTC. Translation: CASSEYKDYGYTF.

The chain employs TRBV7-2 and TRBJ2-3, with TRBD2 matching over 9 bases. The CDR3 totals 17 residues. With 5 bases clipped from V and 4 bases from J, the junction kept 13 bases outside the gene matches. Germline lookup yields CDR1 SGHTA and CDR2 FQGNSA. This CDR3 is CASSDQVGGGAADTQYF. The DNA of the CDR3 is TGTGCCAGCAGCGACCAGGTCGGCGGGGGGGCTGCAGATACGCAGTATTTT.

The chain employs TRBV30 and TRBJ1-1, with a tentative D call TRBD1 (5 bases). CDR1 and CDR2 from the germline V gene are GTSNPN and SVGIG (reference sequence). The length of the CDR3 is 17 residues. V lost 1 base and J lost 4, with 22 bases in between. For the CDR3, the DNA is TGTGCCTGGAGTGGTTATCTAGGGGTCGAGGTTGGCACTGAAGCTTTCTTT. This gives the protein CAWSGYLGVEVGTEAFF.

The chain is built from TRBV7-2 and TRBJ2-4; the match to TRBD1 covers 12 bases. The germline gives CDR1 SGHTA, CDR2 FQGNSA. V gave up 5 bases and J gave up 8 bases; unmatched junction bases: 10. The CDR3 is 16 amino acids. The CDR3, as DNA: TGTGCCAGCAGCGCTTGGGACAGGGGGCGCGGGGACATTCAGTACTTC. Amino acid sequence: CASSAWDRGRGDIQYF.

The CDR3 DNA follows: TGTGCCAGCAGCCAAGTTCGGGGGGGCAGTGAGCAGTTCTTC. Amino acids: CASSQVRGGSEQFF. The gene calls are TRBV14 and TRBJ2-1, with 8 bases identical to TRBD2. V lost 1 base and J lost 9; bases outside the gene matches: 5. The CDR3 contains 14 residues. CDR1 is SGHDN and CDR2 is FVKESK in the germline V gene.

V is TRBV7-3 and J is TRBJ2-5; 16 bases line up with TRBD2. Germline CDR1 and CDR2: SGHTA and FQGTGA. The CDR3 covers 16 residues. Trimming removed 3 bases from V and 5 bases from J; junction bases left unmatched: 3. In DNA, the CDR3 is TGTGCCAGCAGCTTGGGGACTAGCGGGGGGGGTGAGACCCAGTACTTC. Translated: CASSLGTSGGGETQYF.

The chain employs TRBV29-1 and TRBJ2-5; D possibly corresponds to TRBD2 (5 bases). The CDR3 is 13 amino acids. Germline V CDR1 and CDR2: SQVTM, ANQGSEA. The germline V and J ends were trimmed by 8 bases and 5 bases, with 18 bases remaining between them. This CDR3 reads CSITETPGETQYF. The CDR3 DNA is TGCAGCATAACTGAGACCCCGGGGGAGACCCAGTACTTC.